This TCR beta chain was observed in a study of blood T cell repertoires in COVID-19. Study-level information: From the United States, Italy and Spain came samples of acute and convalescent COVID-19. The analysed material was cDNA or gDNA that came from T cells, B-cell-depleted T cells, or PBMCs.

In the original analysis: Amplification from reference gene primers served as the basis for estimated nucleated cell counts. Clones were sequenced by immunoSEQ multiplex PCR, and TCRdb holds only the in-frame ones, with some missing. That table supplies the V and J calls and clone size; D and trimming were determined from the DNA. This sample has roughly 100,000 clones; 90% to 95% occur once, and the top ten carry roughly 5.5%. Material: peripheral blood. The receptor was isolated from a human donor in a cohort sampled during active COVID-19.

CDR3 sequence reads: CASSEALSGSNEQFF. As DNA, the CDR3 is TGTGCCAGCAGTGAAGCGCTCTCCGGGTCTAATGAGCAGTTCTTC. The V call is TRBV6-1, the J call TRBJ2-1; D is ambiguous. The CDR3 length is 15 residues. Germline V gene lookup returns CDR1 MNHNS and CDR2 SASEGT. V lost 0 bases, J lost 7 bases, and 13 bases lay in between.